These 21 T cell receptor beta chains originate from one sample sequenced in a study of T cell repertoires in cytomegalovirus infection. A single record per CDR3 protein comes from TCRdb applying MiXCR to the reads. The sample lists roughly 100,000 distinct CDR3 sequences; 15% to 20% were seen once. The sample comprised PBMCs. These receptors all come from a human donor in good health (CMV status not recorded). Some clones in this sample may be carry-over from other donors' samples.

The chain carries TRBV28 and TRBJ1-5, with D unclear. V was pared by 7 bases and J by 3 bases, with 7 bases between. The CDR3 length is 12 residues. Germline-derived CDR1 and CDR2 are MDHEN and SYDVKM. DNA of the CDR3: TGTGCCAGCAAAAGGCCCAATCAGCCCCAGCATTTT. It is translated as CASKRPNQPQHF.

The chain carries TRBV6-2 or TRBV6-3 and TRBJ1-1, with a weak D call TRBD1 (5 bases). CDR1 and CDR2 from the germline V gene are MNHEY and SVGEGT. V lost 3 bases, J lost 10 bases, and 9 bases lay in between. The CDR3 sequence is 11 residues long. The CDR3 region is CASSYKGRAFF. CDR3 bases: TGTGCCAGCAGTTATAAGGGGCGAGCTTTCTTT.

A note on this clonotype: A clone one base away is much larger, so this may be a read error. This chain joins TRBV7-2 and TRBJ1-2, with unresolved D. Per germline, CDR1 SGHTA and CDR2 FQGNSA. This CDR3 spans 13 amino acids. Between the trimmed V and J ends, which lost 2 bases and 10 bases, there was a span of 14 bases. The CDR3 sequence is CASSLNTEAAYTF. As DNA, the CDR3 is TGTGCCAGCAGCTTAAATACGGAGGCTGCCTACACCTTC. Full variable domain (outside the CDR3, taken from reference TRBV7-2 and TRBJ1-2): GAGVSQSPSNKVTEKGKDVELRCDPISGHTALYWYRQSLGQGLEFLIYFQGNSAPDKSGLPSDRFSAERTGGSVSTLTIQRTQQEDSAVYLCASSLNTEAAYTFGSGTRLTVV.

This chain connects TRBV6-2 or TRBV6-3 to TRBJ1-1; D uncertain. Germline loops: CDR1 MNHEY, CDR2 SVGEGT. The CDR3 contains 11 residues. Trimming left V 6 bases short and J 0 bases short, with 2 bases between. CDR3 residues: CASRMNTEAFF. The CDR3 DNA reads as TGTGCCAGCAGGATGAACACTGAAGCTTTCTTT.

The chain combines TRBV4-1 with TRBJ1-5, with D possibly TRBD1 on 5 matching bases. The V and J ends lost 0 bases and 5 bases respectively, with 11 bases between them. This CDR3 region has 15 residues. CDR1 and CDR2 (germline): MGHRA, YSYEKL. CDR3 nucleotides: TGCGCCAGCAGCCAAGACCGGGACGCAGATCAGCCCCAGCATTTT. Its protein product is CASSQDRDADQPQHF.

The V gene is TRBV19, the J gene TRBJ1-1; D is unclear. Germline loops: CDR1 LNHDA, CDR2 SQIVND (reference sequence). CDR3 length equals 12 residues. Trimming stripped 11 bases from V and 0 bases from J, with 10 bases between. Here the CDR3 reads CAPPSVNTEAFF. CDR3 DNA sequence: TGTGCCCCCCCCTCGGTGAACACTGAAGCTTTCTTT.

This clonotype was counted ten times or more. V is TRBV7-2 and J is TRBJ1-4; 10 bases match TRBD1. The CDR3 has 14 residues. With 4 bases clipped from V and 6 bases from J, the junction kept 2 bases outside the gene matches. The germline CDR1 and CDR2 sequences are SGHTA and FQGNSA. The CDR3, as DNA: TGTGCCAGCAGCTCGGGACAGGGGCATGAAAAACTGTTTTTT. Amino acid sequence: CASSSGQGHEKLFF.

The chain carries TRBV20-1 and TRBJ1-1; D call uncertain. CDR3 length equals 10 residues. Trimming took 5 bases from V and 8 from J, leaving 9 bases between them. In germline, CDR1 is DFQATT, CDR2 SNEGSKA (reference sequence). CDR3 in DNA: TGCAGTGCTCAGGAGGCAGAAGCTTTCTTT. Translating gives CSAQEAEAFF.

This clonotype was recorded many times. The chain has TRBV7-9 and TRBJ2-3, with 9 bases matching TRBD2. The junction had 16 bases not matched to a gene; V was cut back by 0 bases and J by 3 bases. The CDR3 contains 20 residues. Germline lookup yields CDR1 SEHNR and CDR2 FQNEAQ (reference sequence). The CDR3: CASSLARFLQGLARTDTQYF. CDR3 bases: TGTGCCAGCAGCTTAGCCCGATTTTTACAAGGACTAGCGAGGACAGATACGCAGTATTTT.

The V call is TRBV20-1, the J call TRBJ2-7; 11 nucleotides match TRBD1. The V gene end was trimmed by 3 bases and the J gene end by 2 bases; junction bases not matched to a gene: 6. Per the germline V gene, CDR1 is DFQATT and CDR2 is SNEGSKA (reference sequence). This CDR3 has 15 amino acids. The CDR3 here is CSASTGTGGTYEQYF. Written as DNA, the CDR3 is TGCAGTGCTAGCACCGGGACAGGGGGTACCTACGAGCAGTACTTC.

The chain combines TRBV19 with TRBJ1-5; TRBD1 matches 8 bases. CDR1 LNHDA and CDR2 SQIVND come from the germline V gene (reference sequence). CDR3 length equals 17 residues. V dropped 4 bases and J dropped 0; count of bases not matched to a gene: 8. The CDR3 spells CASSTADRGRSNQPQHF. The CDR3 DNA sequence: TGTGCCAGTAGTACCGCTGACAGGGGACGTAGCAATCAGCCCCAGCATTTT.

The CDR3 here is CASSLEPGSYGYTF. DNA for the CDR3: TGTGCCAGCAGCTTAGAGCCGGGCTCCTATGGCTACACCTTC. The V and J genes are TRBV7-2 and TRBJ1-2, with D unresolved. This CDR3 is built from 14 residues. Trimming removed 1 base at V and 4 bases at J, with 10 bases between. Germline assignment: CDR1 SGHTA and CDR2 FQGNSA.

This clonotype was observed many times. This chain connects TRBV20-1 to TRBJ1-2, with TRBD1 as a possible D gene (6 bases). V gave up 3 bases and J gave up 2 bases, with 13 bases separating them. There are 14 residues in the CDR3. Germline V gene sequence: CDR1 DFQATT, CDR2 SNEGSKA (reference sequence). CDR3 protein: CSARRRGVNYGYTF. CDR3 nucleotide sequence: TGCAGTGCTAGGAGGAGGGGGGTCAACTATGGCTACACCTTC.

This clonotype was recorded a few times. The CDR3 reads CSVKTNIQYF. The CDR3, as DNA: TGCAGCGTGAAGACAAACATTCAGTACTTC. The rearrangement links TRBV20-1 to TRBJ2-4; D is unresolved. The germline V gene encodes CDR1 DFQATT and CDR2 SNEGSKA (reference sequence). The CDR3 has 10 residues.

In its sample, this clonotype was seen many times. The gene calls are TRBV7-2 and TRBJ1-5; the match to TRBD1 covers 10 bases. The germline V gene has CDR1 SGHTA and CDR2 FQGNSA. The CDR3 is made up of 16 amino acids. After removal of 1 base from V and 7 bases from J, the junction contained 7 bases not matched to a gene. CDR3 region: CASSLGGTGAEQPQHF. CDR3 DNA: TGTGCCAGCAGCTTAGGCGGGACAGGGGCGGAACAGCCCCAGCATTTT.

This clonotype was detected a few times. V usage is TRBV2 and J usage is TRBJ1-5; tentatively, D is TRBD1 (5 bases). The length of the CDR3 is 14 residues. Germline V gene lookup returns CDR1 SNHLY and CDR2 FYNNEI. V was cut by 3 bases and J by 0 bases, with 6 bases left in between. The CDR3 here is CASSDRVSNQPQHF. As DNA, the CDR3 is TGTGCCAGCAGTGACAGGGTTAGCAATCAGCCCCAGCATTTT.

V usage is TRBV4-1 and J usage is TRBJ1-1; D unresolved. The germline gives CDR1 MGHRA, CDR2 YSYEKL. V lost 4 bases and J 8 bases, leaving 11 bases between the germline ends. CDR3 length: 12 residues. As DNA, the CDR3 is TGCGCCAGCAGCCGCCCTGGGTCGGAAGCTTTCTTT. Translation: CASSRPGSEAFF.

This clonotype was seen only a few times. The rearrangement uses TRBV20-1 and TRBJ2-1; D remains unclear. V was cut by 1 base and J by 7 bases, with 8 bases left in between. Germline V lookup: CDR1 DFQATT, CDR2 SNEGSKA (reference sequence). This CDR3 spans 12 amino acids. DNA of the CDR3: TGCAGTGCTAGAGCCTTTCAGAATGAGCAGTTCTTC. As protein: CSARAFQNEQFF.

This clonotype appeared many times. This chain uses TRBV28 with TRBJ2-1; D tentatively fits TRBD1 or TRBD2 (5 bases each). The CDR3 consists of 15 residues. Trimming removed 6 bases at V and 6 bases at J, with 18 bases between. Per germline, CDR1 MDHEN and CDR2 SYDVKM. The CDR3 nucleotides are TGTGCCAGCAGGTTCCTCGGACTTAGGGGCAATGAGCAGTTCTTC. Translating it yields CASRFLGLRGNEQFF.

The chain uses TRBV6-1 and TRBJ2-7, with 9 bases lining up with TRBD1. This CDR3 spans 16 amino acids. Germline assignment: CDR1 MNHNS and CDR2 SASEGT. V was clipped by 7 bases and J by 4 bases; unmatched bases: 14. The CDR3 spells CASTPGPGTGLYEQYF. DNA for the CDR3: TGTGCCAGCACCCCTGGTCCCGGGACAGGGTTATACGAGCAGTACTTC.

This clonotype was counted many times. The chain uses TRBV6-5 and TRBJ2-1, with D tentatively TRBD1 (6 bases). The CDR3 totals 15 residues. Deletions cut 3 bases from V and 5 bases from J, with 14 bases between. CDR1 MNHEY and CDR2 SVGAGI come from the germline V gene. CDR3: CASSYAQGSNNEQFF. The CDR3 DNA is TGTGCCAGCAGTTATGCACAGGGTTCCAACAATGAGCAGTTCTTC.